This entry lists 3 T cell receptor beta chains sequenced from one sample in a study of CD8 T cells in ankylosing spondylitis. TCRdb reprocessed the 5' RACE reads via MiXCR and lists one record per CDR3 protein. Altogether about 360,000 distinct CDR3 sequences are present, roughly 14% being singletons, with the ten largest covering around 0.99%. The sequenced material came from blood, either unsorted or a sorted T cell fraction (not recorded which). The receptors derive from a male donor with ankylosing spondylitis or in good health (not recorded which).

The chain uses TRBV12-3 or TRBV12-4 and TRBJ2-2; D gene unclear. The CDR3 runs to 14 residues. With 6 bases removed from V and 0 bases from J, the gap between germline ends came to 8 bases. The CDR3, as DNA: TGTGCCAGCAGGGCCGGGTCGAACACCGGGGAGCTGTTTTTT. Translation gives CASRAGSNTGELFF.

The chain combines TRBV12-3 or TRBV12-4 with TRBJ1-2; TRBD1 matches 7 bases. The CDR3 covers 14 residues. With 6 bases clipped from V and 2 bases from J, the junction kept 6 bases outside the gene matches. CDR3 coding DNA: TGTGCCAGCAGGGCCACGACAGGGAACTATGGCTACACCTTC. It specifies CASRATTGNYGYTF.

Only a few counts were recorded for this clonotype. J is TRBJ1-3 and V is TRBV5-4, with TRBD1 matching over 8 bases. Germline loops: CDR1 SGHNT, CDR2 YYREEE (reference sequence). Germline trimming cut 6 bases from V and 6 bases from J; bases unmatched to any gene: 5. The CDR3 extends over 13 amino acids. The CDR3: CASTGQGENTIYF. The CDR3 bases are TGTGCCAGCACAGGACAGGGTGAAAACACCATATATTTT. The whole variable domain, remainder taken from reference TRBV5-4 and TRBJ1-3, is ETGVTQSPTHLIKTRGQQVTLRCSSQSGHNTVSWYQQALGQGPQFIFQYYREEENGRGNFPPRFSGLQFPNYSSELNVNALELDDSALYLCASTGQGENTIYFGEGSWLTVV.